Reported below is one T cell receptor beta chain. The data were obtained in a study of T cell changes during pregnancy in multiple sclerosis. Per the germline V gene, CDR1 is SGDLS and CDR2 is YYNGEE. Trimming took off 4 bases at V and 2 bases at J, with 15 bases between the two ends. The CDR3 is 15 amino acids. This table comes from immunoSEQ multiplex PCR, and its TCRdb copy is limited to in-frame clones, with some not included. The table lists 45,000 to 60,000 clones, around 92% of them singletons. This chain joins TRBV9 and TRBJ1-2; D perhaps matches TRBD1 (6 bases). The sample here was CD4+ T cells from peripheral blood mononuclear cells, taken in the third trimester of pregnancy. This TCR was recovered from a female donor with multiple sclerosis, enrolled in a pregnancy study. Written as DNA, the CDR3 is TGTGCCAGCAGCCCGGGGGGGGGCGGAAACTATGGCTACACCTTC. It codes for CASSPGGGGNYGYTF. Looking up the rest from reference TRBV9 and TRBJ1-2 gives the full variable domain: DSGVTQTPKHLITATGQRVTLRCSPRSGDLSVYWYQQSLDQGLQFLIQYYNGEERAKGNILERFSAQQFPDLHSELNLSSLELGDSALYFCASSPGGGGNYGYTFGSGTRLTVV.